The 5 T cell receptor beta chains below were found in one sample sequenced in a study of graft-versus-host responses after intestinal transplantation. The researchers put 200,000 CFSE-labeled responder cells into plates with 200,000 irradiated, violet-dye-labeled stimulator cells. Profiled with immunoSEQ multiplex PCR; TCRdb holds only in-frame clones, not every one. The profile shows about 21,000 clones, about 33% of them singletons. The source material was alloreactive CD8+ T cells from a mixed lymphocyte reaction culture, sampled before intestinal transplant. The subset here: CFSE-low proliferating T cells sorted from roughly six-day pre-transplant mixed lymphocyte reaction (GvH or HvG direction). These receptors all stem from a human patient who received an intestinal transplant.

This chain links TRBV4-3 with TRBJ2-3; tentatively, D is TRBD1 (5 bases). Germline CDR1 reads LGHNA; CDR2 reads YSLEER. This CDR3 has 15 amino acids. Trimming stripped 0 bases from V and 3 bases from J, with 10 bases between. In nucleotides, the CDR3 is TGCGCCAGCAGCCAAGAGCCAGGGTGGACAGATACGCAGTATTTT. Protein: CASSQEPGWTDTQYF.

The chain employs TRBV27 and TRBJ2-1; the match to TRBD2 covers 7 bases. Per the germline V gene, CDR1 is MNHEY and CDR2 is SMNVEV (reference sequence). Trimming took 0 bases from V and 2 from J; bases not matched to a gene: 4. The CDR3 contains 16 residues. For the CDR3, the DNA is TGTGCCAGCAGTTTATCCGGCGGGAGCACCTACAATGAGCAGTTCTTC. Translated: CASSLSGGSTYNEQFF.

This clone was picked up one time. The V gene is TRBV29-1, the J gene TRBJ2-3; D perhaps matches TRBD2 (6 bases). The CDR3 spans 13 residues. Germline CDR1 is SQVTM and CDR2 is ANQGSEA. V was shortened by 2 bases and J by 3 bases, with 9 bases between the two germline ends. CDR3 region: CSVETGETDTQYF. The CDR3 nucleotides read TGCAGCGTTGAAACGGGGGAGACAGATACGCAGTATTTT.

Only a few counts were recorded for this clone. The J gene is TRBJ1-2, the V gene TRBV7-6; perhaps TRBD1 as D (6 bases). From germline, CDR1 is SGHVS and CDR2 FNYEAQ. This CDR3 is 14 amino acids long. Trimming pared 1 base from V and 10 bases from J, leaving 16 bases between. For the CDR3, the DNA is TGTGCCAGCAGCTTAGTGGGGGGCCCGGGAGCCTACACCTTC. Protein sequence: CASSLVGGPGAYTF. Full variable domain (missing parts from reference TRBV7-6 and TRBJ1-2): GAGVSQSPRYKVTKRGQDVALRCDPISGHVSLYWYRQALGQGPEFLTYFNYEAQQDKSGLPNDRFSAERPEGSISTLTIQRTEQRDSAMYRCASSLVGGPGAYTFGSGTRLTVV.

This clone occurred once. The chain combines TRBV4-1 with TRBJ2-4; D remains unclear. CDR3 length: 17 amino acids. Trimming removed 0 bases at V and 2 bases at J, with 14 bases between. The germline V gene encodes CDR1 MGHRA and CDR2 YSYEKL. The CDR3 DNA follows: TGCGCCAGCAGCCAAGATTTCGGCGATTCAACCAAAAACATTCAGTACTTC. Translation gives CASSQDFGDSTKNIQYF.